This T cell receptor (beta chain) was profiled in a study of PD-1 blockade in classical Hodgkin lymphoma. Here immunoSEQ multiplex PCR was the method, and the copy in TCRdb shows in-frame clones only, minus some. The sample lists about 47,000 clones; 80% were seen once. The CDR3 consists of 15 residues. V was trimmed by 1 base and J by 0 bases, leaving 4 bases between them. Germline CDR1 reads MNHNY; CDR2 reads SVGAGI (reference sequence). Time point given: cycle 4 day 1 (C4D1), after 5 to 7 weeks of nivolumab. Relapse after autologous stem cell transplantation occurred in every patient, and brentuximab vedotin exposure varied. Concerning this clone itself: Its antigen remains unknown.

Study results and limitations: Baseline TCR diversity was reportedly lower in newly diagnosed patients than healthy donors. Significant TCR diversity gains by C4D1 occurred in CD4+ but not CD8+ cells. Complete responders showed a baseline diversity that resembled the diversity of newly diagnosed patients. After ASCT, patients who started nivolumab under 1 year later were excluded.

The chain joins TRBV6-6 to TRBJ2-6; D gene ambiguous. This receptor was identified in a human donor with classical Hodgkin lymphoma. Source: peripheral blood mononuclear cells (PBMCs), taken before the fourth cycle of nivolumab. As DNA, the CDR3 is TGTGCCAGCAGTTACTTTAGCTCTGGGGCCAACGTCCTGACTTTC. Its protein is CASSYFSSGANVLTF.